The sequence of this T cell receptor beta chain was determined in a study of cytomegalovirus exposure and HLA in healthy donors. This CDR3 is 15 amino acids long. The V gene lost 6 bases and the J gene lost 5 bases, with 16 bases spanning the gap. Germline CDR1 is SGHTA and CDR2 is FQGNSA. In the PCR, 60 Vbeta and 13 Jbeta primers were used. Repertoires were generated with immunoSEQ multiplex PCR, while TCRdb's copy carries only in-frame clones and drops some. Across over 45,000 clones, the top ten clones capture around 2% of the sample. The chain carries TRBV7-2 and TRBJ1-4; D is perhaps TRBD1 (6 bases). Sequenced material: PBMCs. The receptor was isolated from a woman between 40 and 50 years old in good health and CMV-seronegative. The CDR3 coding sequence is TGTGCCAGCAGTCCCGGGGGGGCCCAAAATGAAAAACTGTTTTTT. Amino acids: CASSPGGAQNEKLFF.